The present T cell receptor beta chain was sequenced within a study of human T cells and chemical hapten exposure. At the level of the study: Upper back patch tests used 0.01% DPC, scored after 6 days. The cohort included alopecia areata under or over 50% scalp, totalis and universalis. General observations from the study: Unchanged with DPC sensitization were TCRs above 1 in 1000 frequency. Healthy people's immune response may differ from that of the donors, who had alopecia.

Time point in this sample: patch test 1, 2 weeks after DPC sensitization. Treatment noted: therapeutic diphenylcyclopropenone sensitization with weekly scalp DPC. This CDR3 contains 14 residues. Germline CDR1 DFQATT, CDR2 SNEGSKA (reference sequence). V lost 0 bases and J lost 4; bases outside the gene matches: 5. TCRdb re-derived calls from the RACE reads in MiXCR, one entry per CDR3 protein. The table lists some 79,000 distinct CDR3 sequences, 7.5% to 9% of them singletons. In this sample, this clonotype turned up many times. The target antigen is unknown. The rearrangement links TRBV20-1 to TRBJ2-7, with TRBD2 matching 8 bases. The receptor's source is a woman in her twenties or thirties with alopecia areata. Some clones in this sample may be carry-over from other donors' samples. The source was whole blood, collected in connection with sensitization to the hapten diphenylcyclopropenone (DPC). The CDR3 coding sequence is TGCAGTGCTAGAGATGTGGCGGGGGGTTACGAGCAGTACTTC. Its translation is CSARDVAGGYEQYF.